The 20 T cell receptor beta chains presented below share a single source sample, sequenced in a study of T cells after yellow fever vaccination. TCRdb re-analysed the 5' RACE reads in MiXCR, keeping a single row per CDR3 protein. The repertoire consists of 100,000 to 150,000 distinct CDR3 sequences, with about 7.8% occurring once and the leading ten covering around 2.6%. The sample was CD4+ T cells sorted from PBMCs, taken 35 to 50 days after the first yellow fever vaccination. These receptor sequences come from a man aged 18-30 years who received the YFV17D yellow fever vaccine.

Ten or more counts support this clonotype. DNA of the CDR3: TGTGCCAGCAGCCCAGGGGCGGGCGGGAGAAATTCACCCCTCCACTTT. It codes for CASSPGAGGRNSPLHF. The genes are TRBV7-6 and TRBJ1-6, with D maybe TRBD1 (6 bases). The CDR3 spans 16 residues. Trimming took 5 bases from V and 7 from J, leaving 18 bases between them. Germline loops: CDR1 SGHVS, CDR2 FNYEAQ. Complete variable domain (other parts from reference TRBV7-6 and TRBJ1-6): GAGVSQSPRYKVTKRGQDVALRCDPISGHVSLYWYRQALGQGPEFLTYFNYEAQQDKSGLPNDRFSAERPEGSISTLTIQRTEQRDSAMYRCASSPGAGGRNSPLHFGNGTRLTVT.

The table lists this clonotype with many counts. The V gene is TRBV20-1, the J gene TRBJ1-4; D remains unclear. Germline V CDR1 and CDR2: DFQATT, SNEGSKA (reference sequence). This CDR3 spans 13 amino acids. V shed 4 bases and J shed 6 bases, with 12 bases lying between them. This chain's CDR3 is CSAIMTGHEKLFF. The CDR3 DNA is TGCAGTGCTATAATGACGGGTCATGAAAAACTGTTTTTT.

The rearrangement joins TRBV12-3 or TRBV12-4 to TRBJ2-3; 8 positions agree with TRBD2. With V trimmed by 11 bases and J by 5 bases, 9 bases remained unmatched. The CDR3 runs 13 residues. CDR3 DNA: TGTGCCTGCACCTCAAGCGGGGGAGATACGCAGTATTTT. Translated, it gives CACTSSGGDTQYF.

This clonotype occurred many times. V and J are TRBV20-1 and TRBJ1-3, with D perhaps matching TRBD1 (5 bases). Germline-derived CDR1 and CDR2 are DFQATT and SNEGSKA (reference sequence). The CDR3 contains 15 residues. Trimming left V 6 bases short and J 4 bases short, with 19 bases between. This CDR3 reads CSAAPIGGMGNTIYF. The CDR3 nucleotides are TGCAGTGCCGCCCCGATCGGGGGGATGGGAAACACCATATATTTT.

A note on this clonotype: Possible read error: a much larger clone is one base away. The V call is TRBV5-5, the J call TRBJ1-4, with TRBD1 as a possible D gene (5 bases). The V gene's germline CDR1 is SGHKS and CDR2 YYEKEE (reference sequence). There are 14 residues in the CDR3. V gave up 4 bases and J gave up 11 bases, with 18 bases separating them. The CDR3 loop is CASSPGNVGDKLFF. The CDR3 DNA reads TGTGCCAGCAGCCCCGGGAACGTAGGGGACAAACTGTTTTTT.

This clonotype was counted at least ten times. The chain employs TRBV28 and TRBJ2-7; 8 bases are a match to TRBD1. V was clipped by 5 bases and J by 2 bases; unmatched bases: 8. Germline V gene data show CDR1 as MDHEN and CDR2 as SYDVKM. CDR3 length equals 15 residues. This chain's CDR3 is CASSPGTGRTYEQYV. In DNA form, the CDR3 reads TGTGCCAGCAGTCCCGGGACAGGAAGGACCTACGAGCAGTACGTC.

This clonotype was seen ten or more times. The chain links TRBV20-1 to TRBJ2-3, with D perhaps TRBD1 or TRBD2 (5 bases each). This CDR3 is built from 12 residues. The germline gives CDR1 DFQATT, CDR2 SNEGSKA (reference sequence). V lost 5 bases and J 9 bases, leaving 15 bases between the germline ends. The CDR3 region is CSAGPSWGTQYF. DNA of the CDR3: TGCAGTGCTGGACCCTCCTGGGGGACGCAGTATTTT.

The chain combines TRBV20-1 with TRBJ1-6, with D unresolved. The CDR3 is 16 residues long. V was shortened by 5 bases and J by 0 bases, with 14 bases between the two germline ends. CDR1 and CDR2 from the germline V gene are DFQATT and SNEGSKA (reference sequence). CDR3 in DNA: TGCAGTGCTTCCTCCCGACCAAGCTCCTATAATTCACCCCTCCACTTT. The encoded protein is CSASSRPSSYNSPLHF.

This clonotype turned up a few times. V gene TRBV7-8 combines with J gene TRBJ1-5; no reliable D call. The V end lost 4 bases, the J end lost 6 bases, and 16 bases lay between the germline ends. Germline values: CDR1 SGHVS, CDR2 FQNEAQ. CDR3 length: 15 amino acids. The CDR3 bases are TGTGCCAGCAGCTCCCGCGAGGGTTTCCGTCAGCCCCAGCATTTT. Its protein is CASSSREGFRQPQHF.

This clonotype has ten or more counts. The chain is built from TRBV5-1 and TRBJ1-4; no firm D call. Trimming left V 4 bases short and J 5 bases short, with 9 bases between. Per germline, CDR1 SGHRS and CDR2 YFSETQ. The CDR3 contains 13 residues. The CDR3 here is CASSRDANEKLFF. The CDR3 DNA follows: TGCGCCAGCAGCCGGGATGCCAATGAAAAACTGTTTTTT.

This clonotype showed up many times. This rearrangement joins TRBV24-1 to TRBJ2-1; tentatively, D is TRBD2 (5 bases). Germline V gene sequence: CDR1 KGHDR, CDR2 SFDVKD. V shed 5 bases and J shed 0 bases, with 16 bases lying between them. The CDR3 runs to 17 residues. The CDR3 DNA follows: TGTGCCACCAGTGCCACCCGGGGAACAAGCTCCTACAATGAGCAGTTCTTC. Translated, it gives CATSATRGTSSYNEQFF.

The CDR3 DNA reads as TGTGCCAGCAGCGTCTCTAGCGGGGGTTACAATGAGCAGTTCTTC. Translating gives CASSVSSGGYNEQFF. V usage is TRBV11-2 and J usage is TRBJ2-1; TRBD2 matches 10 bases. This CDR3 is built from 15 residues. Germline V gives CDR1 SGHAT, CDR2 FQNNGV. Germline trimming cut 5 bases from V and 4 bases from J; bases unmatched to any gene: 5.

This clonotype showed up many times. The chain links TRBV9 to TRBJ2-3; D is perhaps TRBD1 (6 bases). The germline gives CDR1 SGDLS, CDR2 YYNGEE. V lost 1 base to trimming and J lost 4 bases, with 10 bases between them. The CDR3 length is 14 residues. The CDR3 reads CASSVTGMADTQYF. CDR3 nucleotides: TGTGCCAGCAGCGTAACAGGGATGGCAGATACGCAGTATTTT.

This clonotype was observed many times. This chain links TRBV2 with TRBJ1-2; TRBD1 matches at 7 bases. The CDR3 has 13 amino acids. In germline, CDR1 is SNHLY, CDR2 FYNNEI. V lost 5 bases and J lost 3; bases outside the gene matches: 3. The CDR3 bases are TGTGCCAGCAGTTCCGGGACAGACTATGGCTACACCTTC. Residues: CASSSGTDYGYTF.

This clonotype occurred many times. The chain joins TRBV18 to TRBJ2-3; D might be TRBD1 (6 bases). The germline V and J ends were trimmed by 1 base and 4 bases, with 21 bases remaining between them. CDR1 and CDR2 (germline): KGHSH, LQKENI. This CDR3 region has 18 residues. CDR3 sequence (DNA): TGTGCCAGCTCACCACGACCTCCGTCGACAGGTTCAGCAGATACGCAGTATTTT. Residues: CASSPRPPSTGSADTQYF.

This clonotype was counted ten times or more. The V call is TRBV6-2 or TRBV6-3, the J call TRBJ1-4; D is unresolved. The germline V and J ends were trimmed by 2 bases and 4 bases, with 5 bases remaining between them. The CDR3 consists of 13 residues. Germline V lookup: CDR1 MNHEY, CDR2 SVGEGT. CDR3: CASSYVNNEKLFF. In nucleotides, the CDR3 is TGTGCCAGCAGTTACGTGAATAATGAAAAACTGTTTTTT.

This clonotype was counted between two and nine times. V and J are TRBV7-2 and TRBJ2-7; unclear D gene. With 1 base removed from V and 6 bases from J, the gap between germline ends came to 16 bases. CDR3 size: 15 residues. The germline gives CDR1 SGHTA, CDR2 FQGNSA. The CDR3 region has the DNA TGTGCCAGCAGCTTAGGTCCCATTTTGGGCCCCGAGCAGTACTTC. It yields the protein CASSLGPILGPEQYF.

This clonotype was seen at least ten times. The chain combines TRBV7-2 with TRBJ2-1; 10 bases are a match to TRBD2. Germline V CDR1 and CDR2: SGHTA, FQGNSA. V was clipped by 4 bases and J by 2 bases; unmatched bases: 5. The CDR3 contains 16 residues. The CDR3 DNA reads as TGTGCCAGCAGCTCACGAGCGGGGGGGACCTACAATGAGCAGTTCTTC. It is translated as CASSSRAGGTYNEQFF.

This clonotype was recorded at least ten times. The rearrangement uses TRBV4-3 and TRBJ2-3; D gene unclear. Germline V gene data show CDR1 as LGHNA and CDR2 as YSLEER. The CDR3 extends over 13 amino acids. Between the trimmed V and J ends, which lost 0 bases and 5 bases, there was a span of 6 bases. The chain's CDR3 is CASSQDLGDTQYF. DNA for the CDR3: TGCGCCAGCAGCCAAGATCTAGGAGATACGCAGTATTTT.

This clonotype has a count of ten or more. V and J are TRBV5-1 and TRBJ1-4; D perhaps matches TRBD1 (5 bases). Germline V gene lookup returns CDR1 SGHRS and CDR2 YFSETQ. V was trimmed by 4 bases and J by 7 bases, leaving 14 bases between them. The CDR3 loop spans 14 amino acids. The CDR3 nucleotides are TGCGCCAGCAGCCTAGAAGACAGTTCTGAAAAACTGTTTTTT. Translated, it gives CASSLEDSSEKLFF.